The 2 T cell receptor beta chains reported below all come from one sample, sequenced in a study of cytomegalovirus exposure and HLA in healthy donors. Use of 60 Vbeta and 13 Jbeta primers characterized the PCR. Sequencing used immunoSEQ multiplex PCR; TCRdb keeps in-frame clones, though not all of them. The sample holds about 200,000 clones, approximately 78% seen once. Sequences were obtained from PBMCs. These receptors were obtained from a male donor in good health and CMV-seronegative.

J is TRBJ1-1 and V is TRBV7-9; TRBD1 agrees at 7 bases. V lost 11 bases, J lost 4 bases, and 4 bases stayed unmatched. CDR1 is SEHNR and CDR2 is FQNEAQ in the germline V gene (reference sequence). This CDR3 has 11 residues. DNA of the CDR3: TGTGCCCTCCAGGGGGGCACTGAAGCTTTCTTT. It yields the protein CALQGGTEAFF. Full variable domain (outside the CDR3, taken from reference TRBV7-9 and TRBJ1-1): DTGVSQNPRHKITKRGQNVTFRCDPISEHNRLYWYRQTLGQGPEFLTYFQNEAQLEKSRLLSDRFSAERPKGSFSTLEIQRTEQGDSAMYLCALQGGTEAFFGQGTRLTVV.

The V gene is TRBV28, the J gene TRBJ1-2; 12 positions agree with TRBD1. Germline CDR1 MDHEN, CDR2 SYDVKM. Trimming cost V 5 bases and J 4 bases; bases outside gene matches: 8. This CDR3 has 16 residues. CDR3 amino acids: CASSPPGTGGPYGYTF. The CDR3 region has the DNA TGTGCCAGCAGTCCCCCCGGGACAGGGGGCCCCTATGGCTACACCTTC.